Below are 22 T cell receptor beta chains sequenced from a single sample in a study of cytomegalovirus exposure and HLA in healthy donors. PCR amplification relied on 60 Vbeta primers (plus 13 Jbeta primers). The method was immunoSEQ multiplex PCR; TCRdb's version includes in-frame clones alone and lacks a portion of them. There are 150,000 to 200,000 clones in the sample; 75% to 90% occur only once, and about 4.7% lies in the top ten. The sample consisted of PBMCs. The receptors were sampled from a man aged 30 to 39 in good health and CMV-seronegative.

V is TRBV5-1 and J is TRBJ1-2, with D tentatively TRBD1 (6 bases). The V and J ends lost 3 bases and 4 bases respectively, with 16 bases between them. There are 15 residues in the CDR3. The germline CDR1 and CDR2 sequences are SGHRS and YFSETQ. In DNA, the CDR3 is TGCGCCAGCAGCTCATCCAGGGGAGGGGCCTATGGCTACACCTTC. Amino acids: CASSSSRGGAYGYTF.

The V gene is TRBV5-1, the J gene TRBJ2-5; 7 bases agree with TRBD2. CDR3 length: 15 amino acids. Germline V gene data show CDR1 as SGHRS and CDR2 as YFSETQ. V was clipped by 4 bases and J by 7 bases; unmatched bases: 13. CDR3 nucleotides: TGCGCCAGCAGCACAACTGGGGACCGCGGGGGGACCCAGTACTTC. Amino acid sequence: CASSTTGDRGGTQYF.

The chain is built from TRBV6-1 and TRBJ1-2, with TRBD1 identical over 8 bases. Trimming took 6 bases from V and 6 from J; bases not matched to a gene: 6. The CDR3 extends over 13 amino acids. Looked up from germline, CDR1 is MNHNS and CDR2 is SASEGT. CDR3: CASRRTGNDGYTF. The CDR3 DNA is TGTGCCAGCAGGAGGACAGGGAATGATGGCTACACCTTC.

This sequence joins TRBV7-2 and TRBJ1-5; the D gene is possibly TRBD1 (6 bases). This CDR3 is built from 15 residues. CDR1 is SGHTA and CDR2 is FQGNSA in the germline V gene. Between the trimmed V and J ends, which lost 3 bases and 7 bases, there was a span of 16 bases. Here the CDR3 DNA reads TGTGCCAGCAGCTTCCGGGGAGGGGGGGACCAGCCCCAGCATTTT. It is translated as CASSFRGGGDQPQHF.

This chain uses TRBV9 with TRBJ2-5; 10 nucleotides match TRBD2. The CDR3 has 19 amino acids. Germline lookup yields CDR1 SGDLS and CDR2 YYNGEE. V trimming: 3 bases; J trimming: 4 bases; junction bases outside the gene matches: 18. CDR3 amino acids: CASSGRLSSGRPITETQYF. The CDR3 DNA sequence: TGTGCCAGCAGCGGCCGTCTTTCTAGCGGGAGACCTATAACAGAGACCCAGTACTTC.

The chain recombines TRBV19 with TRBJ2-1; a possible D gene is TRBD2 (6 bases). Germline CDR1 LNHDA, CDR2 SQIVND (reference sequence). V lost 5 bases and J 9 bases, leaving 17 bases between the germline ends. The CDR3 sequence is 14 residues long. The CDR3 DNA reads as TGTGCCAGTAGTGAGGAGGGCCTTCCCCTTGAGCAGTTCTTC. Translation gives CASSEEGLPLEQFF.

As DNA, the CDR3 is TGTGCCAGCCGACCTATTACAGGGGGCCGGGAGCAGTACTTC. The encoded protein is CASRPITGGREQYF. The chain combines TRBV11-2 with TRBJ2-7, with 9 bases fitting TRBD1. This CDR3 spans 14 amino acids. The germline gives CDR1 SGHAT, CDR2 FQNNGV. The V and J ends lost 8 bases and 7 bases, in that order; junction bases with no gene match: 12.

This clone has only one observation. CDR3 coding DNA: TGCGCCAGCACCGACCGACAGGGCGCTTCCTCTGGAAACACCATATATTTT. It translates to CASTDRQGASSGNTIYF. This chain joins TRBV5-1 and TRBJ1-3; TRBD1 matches 7 bases. Germline V gives CDR1 SGHRS, CDR2 YFSETQ. This CDR3 region has 17 residues. Trimming cost V 6 bases and J 0 bases; bases outside gene matches: 12.

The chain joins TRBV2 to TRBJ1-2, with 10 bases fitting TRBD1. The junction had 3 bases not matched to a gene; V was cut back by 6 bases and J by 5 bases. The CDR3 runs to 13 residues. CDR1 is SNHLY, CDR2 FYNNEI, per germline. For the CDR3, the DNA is TGTGCCAGCAGCGGGACAGGGGAGTATGGCTACACCTTC. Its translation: CASSGTGEYGYTF. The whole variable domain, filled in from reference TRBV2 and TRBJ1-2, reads EPEVTQTPSHQVTQMGQEVILRCVPISNHLYFYWYRQILGQKVEFLVSFYNNEISEKSEIFDDQFSVERPDGSNFTLKIRSTKLEDSAMYFCASSGTGEYGYTFGSGTRLTVV.

The CDR3 reads CASRTGQRSYEQYF. CDR3 bases: TGTGCCAGCAGAACGGGACAGCGCAGCTACGAGCAGTACTTC. This chain connects TRBV28 to TRBJ2-7, with TRBD1 identical over 7 bases. The CDR3 consists of 14 residues. Unmatched junction bases numbered 8, after V lost 6 bases and J lost 3 bases. Germline V gives CDR1 MDHEN, CDR2 SYDVKM.

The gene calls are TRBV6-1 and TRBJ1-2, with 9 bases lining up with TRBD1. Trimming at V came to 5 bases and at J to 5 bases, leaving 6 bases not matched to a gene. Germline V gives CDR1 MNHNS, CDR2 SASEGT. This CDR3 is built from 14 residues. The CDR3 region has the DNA TGTGCCAGCAGTACAGGGGGCTGGGAATATGGCTACACCTTC. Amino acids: CASSTGGWEYGYTF.

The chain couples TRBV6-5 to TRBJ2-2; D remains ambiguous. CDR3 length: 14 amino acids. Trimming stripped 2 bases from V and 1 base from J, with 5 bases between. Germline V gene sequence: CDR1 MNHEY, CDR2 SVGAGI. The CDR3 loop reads CASSYEENTGELFF. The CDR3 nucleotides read TGTGCCAGCAGTTACGAGGAGAACACCGGGGAGCTGTTTTTT.

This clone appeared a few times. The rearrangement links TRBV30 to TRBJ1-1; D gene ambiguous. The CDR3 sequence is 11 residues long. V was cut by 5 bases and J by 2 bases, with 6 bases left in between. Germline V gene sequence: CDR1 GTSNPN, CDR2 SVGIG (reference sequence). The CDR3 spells CAWGRNTEAFF. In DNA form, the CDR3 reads TGTGCCTGGGGGAGAAACACTGAAGCTTTCTTT.

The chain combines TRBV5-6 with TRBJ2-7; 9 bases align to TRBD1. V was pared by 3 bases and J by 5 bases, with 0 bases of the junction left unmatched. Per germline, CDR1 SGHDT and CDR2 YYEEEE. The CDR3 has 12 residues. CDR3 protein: CASSYRGHEQYF. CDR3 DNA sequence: TGTGCCAGCAGCTACAGGGGGCACGAGCAGTACTTC. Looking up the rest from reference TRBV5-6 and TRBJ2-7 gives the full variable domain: DAGVTQSPTHLIKTRGQQVTLRCSPKSGHDTVSWYQQALGQGPQFIFQYYEEEERQRGNFPDRFSGHQFPNYSSELNVNALLLGDSALYLCASSYRGHEQYFGPGTRLTVT.

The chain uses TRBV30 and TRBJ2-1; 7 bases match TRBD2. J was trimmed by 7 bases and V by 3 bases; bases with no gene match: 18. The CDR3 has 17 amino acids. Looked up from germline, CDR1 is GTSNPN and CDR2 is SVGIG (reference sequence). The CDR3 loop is CAWSRDTSDLFWNEQFF. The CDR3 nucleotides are TGTGCCTGGAGCCGAGACACTAGCGACCTTTTCTGGAATGAGCAGTTCTTC. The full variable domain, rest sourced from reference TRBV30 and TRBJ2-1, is SQTIHQWPATLVQPVGSPLSLECTVEGTSNPNLYWYRQAAGRGLQLLFYSVGIGQISSEVPQNLSASRPQDRQFILSSKKLLLSDSGFYLCAWSRDTSDLFWNEQFFGPGTRLTVL.

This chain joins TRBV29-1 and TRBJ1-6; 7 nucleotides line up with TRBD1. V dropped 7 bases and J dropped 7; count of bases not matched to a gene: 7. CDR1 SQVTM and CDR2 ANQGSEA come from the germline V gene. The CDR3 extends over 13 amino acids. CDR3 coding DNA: TGCAGCGCCGCTGGGACAGTCAATTCACCCCTCCACTTT. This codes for CSAAGTVNSPLHF. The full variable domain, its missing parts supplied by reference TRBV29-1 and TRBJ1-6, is SAVISQKPSRDICQRGTSLTIQCQVDSQVTMMFWYRQQPGQSLTLIATANQGSEATYESGFVIDKFPISRPNLTFSTLTVSNMSPEDSSIYLCSAAGTVNSPLHFGNGTRLTVT.

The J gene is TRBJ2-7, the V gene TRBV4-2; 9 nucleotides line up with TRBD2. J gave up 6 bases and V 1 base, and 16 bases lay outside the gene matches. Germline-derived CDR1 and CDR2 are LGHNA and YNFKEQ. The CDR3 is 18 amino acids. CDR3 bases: TGTGCCAGCAGCCAAGTGCGTCTAGCGGGAATTACTTTTTCCGAGCAGTACTTC. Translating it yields CASSQVRLAGITFSEQYF.

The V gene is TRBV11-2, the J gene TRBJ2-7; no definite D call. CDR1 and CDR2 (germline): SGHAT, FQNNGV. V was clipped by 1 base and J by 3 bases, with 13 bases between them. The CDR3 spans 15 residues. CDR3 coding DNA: TGTGCCAGCAGCTTAGTAGTGGGCAATAACTACGAGCAGTACTTC. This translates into CASSLVVGNNYEQYF.

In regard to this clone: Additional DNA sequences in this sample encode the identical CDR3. The CDR3 spells CASSPGLAGGSYEQYF. The CDR3 region has the DNA TGTGCCAGCAGTCCAGGGTTAGCGGGAGGCTCCTACGAGCAGTACTTC. The chain joins TRBV27 to TRBJ2-7; 10 nucleotides match TRBD2. Trimming at V came to 5 bases and at J to 0 bases, leaving 7 bases not matched to a gene. The CDR3 consists of 16 residues. Germline lookup yields CDR1 MNHEY and CDR2 SMNVEV (reference sequence).

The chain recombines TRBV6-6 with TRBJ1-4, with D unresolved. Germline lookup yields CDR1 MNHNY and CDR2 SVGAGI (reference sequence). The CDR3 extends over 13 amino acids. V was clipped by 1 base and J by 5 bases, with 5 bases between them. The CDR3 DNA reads TGTGCCAGCAGTTACTTGTCAAATGAAAAACTGTTTTTT. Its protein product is CASSYLSNEKLFF.

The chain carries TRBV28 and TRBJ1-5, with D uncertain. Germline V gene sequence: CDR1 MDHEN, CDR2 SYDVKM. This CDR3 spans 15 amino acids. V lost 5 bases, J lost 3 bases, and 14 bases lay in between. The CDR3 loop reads CASSPGGSANQPQHF. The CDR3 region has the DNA TGTGCCAGCAGTCCCGGCGGAAGCGCCAATCAGCCCCAGCATTTT. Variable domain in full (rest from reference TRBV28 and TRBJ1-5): DVKVTQSSRYLVKRTGEKVFLECVQDMDHENMFWYRQDPGLGLRLIYFSYDVKMKEKGDIPEGYSVSREKKERFSLILESASTNQTSMYLCASSPGGSANQPQHFGDGTRLSIL.

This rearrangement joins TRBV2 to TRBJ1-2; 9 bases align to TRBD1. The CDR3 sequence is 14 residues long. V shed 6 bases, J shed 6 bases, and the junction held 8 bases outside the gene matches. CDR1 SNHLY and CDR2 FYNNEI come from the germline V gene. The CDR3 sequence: CASRLGQGRDGYTF. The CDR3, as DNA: TGTGCCAGCAGACTGGGACAGGGAAGAGATGGCTACACCTTC. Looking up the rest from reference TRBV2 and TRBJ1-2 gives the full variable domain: EPEVTQTPSHQVTQMGQEVILRCVPISNHLYFYWYRQILGQKVEFLVSFYNNEISEKSEIFDDQFSVERPDGSNFTLKIRSTKLEDSAMYFCASRLGQGRDGYTFGSGTRLTVV.